This entry is about one T cell receptor (beta chain). This entry is derived from a study of T cell changes during pregnancy in multiple sclerosis. Assay used: immunoSEQ multiplex PCR; TCRdb lists only in-frame clones, some missing. The sample has approximately 40,000 clones; about 91% are singletons. CDR3 size: 15 residues. The ends were cut back, 1 base at V and 2 bases at J, with 12 bases in the middle. In germline, CDR1 is SEHNR, CDR2 FQNEAQ (reference sequence). The receptor's source is a female donor with multiple sclerosis, enrolled in a pregnancy study. The V call is TRBV7-9, the J call TRBJ2-7; D is ambiguous. The material sequenced was CD4+ T cells from peripheral blood mononuclear cells, taken in the third trimester of pregnancy. DNA of the CDR3: TGTGCCAGCAGCTTAGGAGGAACAACTACCTACGAGCAGTACTTC. It specifies CASSLGGTTTYEQYF.